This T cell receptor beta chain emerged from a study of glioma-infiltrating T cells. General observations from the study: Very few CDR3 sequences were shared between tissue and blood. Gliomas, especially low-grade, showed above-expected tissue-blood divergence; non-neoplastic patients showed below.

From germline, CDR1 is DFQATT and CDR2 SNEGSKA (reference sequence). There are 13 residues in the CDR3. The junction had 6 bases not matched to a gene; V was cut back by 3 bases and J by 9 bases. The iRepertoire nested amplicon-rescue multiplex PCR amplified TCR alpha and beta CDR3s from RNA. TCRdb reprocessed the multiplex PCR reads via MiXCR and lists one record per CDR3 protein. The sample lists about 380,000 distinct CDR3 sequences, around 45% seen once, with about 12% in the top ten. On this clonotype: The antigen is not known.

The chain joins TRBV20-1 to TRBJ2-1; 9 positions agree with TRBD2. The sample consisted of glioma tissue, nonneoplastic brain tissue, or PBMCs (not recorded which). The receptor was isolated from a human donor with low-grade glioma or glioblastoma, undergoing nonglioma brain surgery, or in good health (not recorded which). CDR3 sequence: CSASASGRFEQFF. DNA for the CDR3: TGCAGTGCTAGCGCCAGCGGGAGGTTTGAGCAGTTCTTC.